The entry below gives a single TCR beta chain sequence along with its context. What it recognizes is unknown. These data originate in a study of cytomegalovirus exposure and HLA in healthy donors. Primers for the PCR totalled 60 Vbeta and 13 Jbeta. The method was immunoSEQ multiplex PCR; TCRdb's version includes in-frame clones alone and lacks a portion of them. The table shows tens of thousands of clones, with about 50% occurring only once. Germline-derived CDR1 and CDR2 are SGHTA and FQGNSA. The germline V and J ends were trimmed by 2 bases and 8 bases, with 13 bases remaining between them. This CDR3 contains 14 residues. At sampling all donors were nominally healthy, likely with unrecorded immune exposures. Study-level points and caveats: The authors judged a highly shared variant cluster likely a sequencing artifact. Analysis performed later showed TCR beta chains linked to HLA being more clonally expanded than equally common others.

This chain connects TRBV7-2 to TRBJ2-1; D may be TRBD2 (5 bases). This sequence originates from a human donor in good health. Sequencing input: PBMCs. CDR3 amino acids: CASSLMASMDEQFF. CDR3 nucleotide sequence: TGTGCCAGCAGCTTAATGGCTAGCATGGATGAGCAGTTCTTC.